The 16 T cell receptor beta chains below come from one sample, sequenced in a study of blood T cell repertoires in COVID-19. Generated by immunoSEQ multiplex PCR, the TCRdb table keeps only in-frame clones and is missing some. The data show 250,000 to 300,000 clones, 75% to 90% seen once. The sequenced sample consisted of peripheral blood. The receptors shown here come from a woman aged 45 to 65 who had recovered from COVID-19.

The CDR3 DNA follows: TGTGCCAGCAGCGTAGGGCCCTGGTGGGCATCGTCTGGGGCCAACGTCCTGACTTTC. This gives the protein CASSVGPWWASSGANVLTF. This rearrangement joins TRBV9 to TRBJ2-6; D is uncertain. There are 19 residues in the CDR3. The V end was cut by 0 bases, the J end by 1 base, with 17 bases between. Germline loops: CDR1 SGDLS, CDR2 YYNGEE.

The rearrangement links TRBV19 to TRBJ2-3; a possible D gene is TRBD1 (5 bases). Germline V gene data show CDR1 as LNHDA and CDR2 as SQIVND (reference sequence). V lost 2 bases and J 6 bases, leaving 15 bases between the germline ends. The CDR3 has 15 amino acids. The CDR3 DNA sequence: TGTGCCAGTAGTATATTTCAAAGGGGAACTGATACGCAGTATTTT. Amino acids: CASSIFQRGTDTQYF.

The V and J genes are TRBV6-5 and TRBJ1-1; tentative D call: TRBD1 (6 bases). Germline V gene lookup returns CDR1 MNHEY and CDR2 SVGAGI. The CDR3 covers 13 residues. V was pared by 10 bases and J by 4 bases, with 16 bases between. As DNA, the CDR3 is TGTGCCACCCAGGGACAATTTTTCACTGAAGCTTTCTTT. Translated, it gives CATQGQFFTEAFF.

The DNA for the CDR3 is TGTGCCAGCAGCTTCCGGGGCGGGAGCTCAGATACGCAGTATTTT. Its translation is CASSFRGGSSDTQYF. The chain employs TRBV7-3 and TRBJ2-3; 7 nucleotides align to TRBD2. The germline V gene has CDR1 SGHTA and CDR2 FQGTGA. There are 15 residues in the CDR3. The V segment lost 3 bases and the J segment 4 bases; nucleotides outside the gene matches: 7.

In DNA form, the CDR3 reads TGTGCCAGCAGTCCTCTAGGGACAAACAATTCACCCCTCCACTTT. This codes for CASSPLGTNNSPLHF. The chain recombines TRBV6-5 with TRBJ1-6; a weak D match, TRBD1 (6 bases). The CDR3 sequence is 15 residues long. Germline V CDR1 and CDR2: MNHEY, SVGAGI. V was cut by 5 bases and J by 7 bases, with 15 bases left in between.

This chain joins TRBV3-1 (or the pseudogene TRBV3-2) and TRBJ1-5, with no clear D. The CDR3 extends over 14 amino acids. The germline V gene encodes CDR1 LGHDT and CDR2 YNNKEL (reference sequence). The V and J ends lost 2 bases and 7 bases respectively, with 12 bases between them. The CDR3 here is CASSQFEDGQPQHF. In nucleotides, the CDR3 is TGTGCCAGCAGCCAATTTGAGGATGGGCAGCCCCAGCATTTT.

This CDR3 is CASSYSAGGHGYTF. CDR3 nucleotide sequence: TGTGCCAGCAGTTACTCCGCGGGGGGACACGGCTACACCTTC. The rearrangement uses TRBV6-5 and TRBJ1-2, with D possibly TRBD1 on 6 matching bases. Germline V CDR1 and CDR2: MNHEY, SVGAGI. V gave up 0 bases and J gave up 8 bases, with 13 bases separating them. The CDR3 spans 14 residues.

This chain connects TRBV20-1 to TRBJ1-1, with D tentatively TRBD1 (5 bases). The germline V gene encodes CDR1 DFQATT and CDR2 SNEGSKA (reference sequence). The CDR3 is 14 amino acids. Trimming removed 3 bases from V and 0 bases from J, with 11 bases in between. The CDR3 nucleotides read TGCAGTGCTAGTAATCAGGGTTTGAACACTGAAGCTTTCTTT. This gives the protein CSASNQGLNTEAFF.

The chain employs TRBV7-2 and TRBJ1-1; D call uncertain. The CDR3 extends over 13 amino acids. Trimming took 1 base from V and 11 from J, leaving 14 bases between them. CDR1 is SGHTA, CDR2 FQGNSA, per germline. CDR3: CASSLVTQVGAFF. CDR3 nucleotide sequence: TGTGCCAGCAGCTTAGTTACCCAGGTAGGCGCTTTCTTT.

This chain connects TRBV5-1 to TRBJ1-1; 7 nucleotides line up with TRBD1. In germline, CDR1 is SGHRS, CDR2 YFSETQ. Losses at the gene ends were 4 bases for V and 0 bases for J; bases not matched to a gene: 9. CDR3 length: 16 residues. The CDR3 spells CASSVQGILMNTEAFF. CDR3 bases: TGCGCCAGCAGCGTACAGGGGATACTCATGAACACTGAAGCTTTCTTT.

This clone has more than one count but fewer than ten. This chain uses TRBV27 with TRBJ2-1; no definite D call. The germline V gene encodes CDR1 MNHEY and CDR2 SMNVEV (reference sequence). Trimming took 5 bases from V and 4 from J, leaving 15 bases between them. This CDR3 spans 15 amino acids. The CDR3 DNA is TGTGCCAGCAGTCCACGTGTGGCTAGTTACAATGAGCAGTTCTTC. This codes for CASSPRVASYNEQFF.

This clone was detected a few times. The chain links TRBV5-1 to TRBJ2-1; D gene ambiguous. V was pared by 2 bases and J by 6 bases, with 9 bases between. This CDR3 is 13 amino acids long. CDR1 and CDR2 from the germline V gene are SGHRS and YFSETQ. CDR3 bases: TGCGCCAGCAGCTTAGATGGGCGCAATGAGCAGTTCTTC. Its translation is CASSLDGRNEQFF.

The chain joins TRBV4-1 to TRBJ1-2; D possibly corresponds to TRBD1 (5 bases). The CDR3 extends over 18 amino acids. Germline V gene lookup returns CDR1 MGHRA and CDR2 YSYEKL. The V end lost 2 bases, the J end lost 5 bases, and 24 bases lay between the germline ends. As DNA, the CDR3 is TGCGCCAGCAGCCAATTCGGGGCGGCCGCCCTGGGGGGGTATGGCTACACCTTC. Amino acid sequence: CASSQFGAAALGGYGYTF.

This clone was seen only once. The chain links TRBV6-1 to TRBJ1-1; D unclear. CDR1 and CDR2 from the germline V gene are MNHNS and SASEGT. V lost 2 bases to trimming and J lost 10 bases, with 8 bases between them. The CDR3 contains 11 residues. CDR3 amino acids: CASSENPGAFF. In nucleotides, the CDR3 is TGTGCCAGCAGTGAAAACCCAGGAGCTTTCTTT.

This clone has a single count. The V call is TRBV5-1, the J call TRBJ1-1, with 7 bases lining up with TRBD1. CDR1 SGHRS and CDR2 YFSETQ come from the germline V gene. V shed 5 bases, J shed 4 bases, and the junction held 8 bases outside the gene matches. CDR3 size: 14 residues. The CDR3 is CASSSDRPGTEAFF. The CDR3 region has the DNA TGCGCCAGCAGTTCGGACAGGCCGGGCACTGAAGCTTTCTTT. The full variable domain, with the rest looked up from reference TRBV5-1 and TRBJ1-1, is KAGVTQTPRYLIKTRGQQVTLSCSPISGHRSVSWYQQTPGQGLQFLFEYFSETQRNKGNFPGRFSGRQFSNSRSEMNVSTLELGDSALYLCASSSDRPGTEAFFGQGTRLTVV.

V is TRBV19 and J is TRBJ2-5, with TRBD2 matching over 7 bases. The length of the CDR3 is 16 residues. V gave up 7 bases and J gave up 4 bases; unmatched junction bases: 15. Germline V gene lookup returns CDR1 LNHDA and CDR2 SQIVND (reference sequence). Here the CDR3 reads CASTTGVAGRRETQYF. The CDR3 DNA reads TGTGCCAGTACCACTGGGGTAGCGGGTCGACGAGAGACCCAGTACTTC. The full variable domain, rest sourced from reference TRBV19 and TRBJ2-5, is DGGITQSPKYLFRKEGQNVTLSCEQNLNHDAMYWYRQDPGQGLRLIYYSQIVNDFQKGDIAEGYSVSREKKESFPLTVTSAQKNPTAFYLCASTTGVAGRRETQYFGPGTRLLVL.